These 32 T cell receptor beta chains were all obtained from the same sample, sequenced in a study of radiation and T cells in renal cell carcinoma. Profiling relied on immunoSEQ multiplex PCR, and the TCRdb table lists in-frame clones only, not all of them. Seen here are 150,000 to 180,000 clones, about 87% observed once, and the top ten hold 10% to 15%. Described time point: blood 2 weeks post-SBRT. Treatment here: 15 Gy SBRT to primary tumor, nephrectomy 4 weeks later. The sample in question was blood, obtained from a patient whose treatment included radiotherapy and nephrectomy. The receptor source for this set is a woman aged 45-65 years with renal cell carcinoma.

In regard to this clone: One end of the junction is discordant with germline, which a read error may explain. CDR3 loop: CASSLTRSQETQYF. The CDR3 DNA reads TGTGCTAGCAGCTTAACTAGAAGCCAAGAGACCCAGTACTTC. V usage is TRBV7-7 and J usage is TRBJ2-5; D possibly corresponds to TRBD2 (5 bases). Per germline, CDR1 SSHAT and CDR2 FNYEAQ (reference sequence). The CDR3 runs to 14 residues.

CDR3 nucleotides: TGTGCCAGTGGCCGAGGGAGTATGGATGGCTACACCTTC. Amino acids: CASGRGSMDGYTF. The rearrangement joins TRBV19 to TRBJ1-2; D is uncertain. The germline gives CDR1 LNHDA, CDR2 SQIVND (reference sequence). The V end lost 8 bases, the J end lost 6 bases, and 16 bases lay between the germline ends. This CDR3 has 13 amino acids.

Here the CDR3 reads CAISDPTLGGRETQYF. Written as DNA, the CDR3 is TGTGCCATCAGTGACCCGACCCTGGGGGGACGGGAGACCCAGTACTTC. The V gene is TRBV10-3, the J gene TRBJ2-5; possible D gene TRBD2, 6 bases. The CDR3 spans 16 residues. The germline gives CDR1 ENHRY, CDR2 SYGVKD. V shed 3 bases and J shed 5 bases, with 19 bases lying between them.

This clone has a handful of counts. The rearrangement joins TRBV11-2 to TRBJ1-1; no clear D. Looked up from germline, CDR1 is SGHAT and CDR2 is FQNNGV. The length of the CDR3 is 15 residues. V was trimmed by 5 bases and J by 1 base, leaving 14 bases between them. CDR3 loop: CASSLVARENTEAFF. The CDR3 nucleotides are TGTGCCAGCAGCCTAGTAGCTCGGGAGAACACTGAAGCTTTCTTT.

The chain couples TRBV7-3 to TRBJ2-2, with 12 positions matching TRBD2. The CDR3 is made up of 18 amino acids. Germline V gives CDR1 SGHTA, CDR2 FQGTGA. The ends lost 5 bases at V and 4 bases at J; junction bases unmatched: 11. The CDR3 spells CASSPHGLAGTRTGELFF. CDR3 DNA sequence: TGTGCCAGCAGCCCACATGGACTAGCGGGGACCCGCACCGGGGAGCTGTTTTTT.

The chain employs TRBV5-4 and TRBJ2-3, with D uncertain. CDR1 and CDR2 from the germline V gene are SGHNT and YYREEE (reference sequence). Trimming took 3 bases from V and 2 from J, leaving 13 bases between them. This CDR3 has 15 amino acids. The CDR3 sequence: CASSSTPTPTDTQYF. The CDR3 DNA is TGTGCCAGCAGCTCGACCCCAACCCCCACAGATACGCAGTATTTT.

The chain carries TRBV7-9 and TRBJ2-5; 14 bases align to TRBD2. The germline V gene has CDR1 SEHNR and CDR2 FQNEAQ (reference sequence). J gave up 4 bases and V 4 bases, and 8 bases lay outside the gene matches. The CDR3 length is 17 residues. The CDR3 bases are TGTGCCAGCAGCTCTAGGACTAGCGGGGGGCCTAGAGAGACCCAGTACTTC. It yields the protein CASSSRTSGGPRETQYF.

This chain links TRBV6-6 with TRBJ1-1; D remains unclear. The V and J ends lost 2 bases and 3 bases respectively, with 10 bases between them. This CDR3 contains 14 residues. CDR1 is MNHNY and CDR2 is SVGAGI in the germline V gene (reference sequence). The CDR3 region is CASSYGGWDTEAFF. CDR3 DNA: TGTGCCAGCAGTTACGGAGGGTGGGACACTGAAGCTTTCTTT.

The CDR3, as DNA: TGTGCCAGCAGACCCGACGGGACCTACGAGCAGTACTTC. It yields the protein CASRPDGTYEQYF. The chain couples TRBV7-2 to TRBJ2-7, with D tentatively TRBD2 (5 bases). V was clipped by 6 bases and J by 2 bases, with 11 bases between them. CDR3 size: 13 residues. CDR1 SGHTA and CDR2 FQGNSA come from the germline V gene.

This chain uses TRBV7-9 with TRBJ2-7; no firm D call. In germline, CDR1 is SEHNR, CDR2 FQNEAQ (reference sequence). Trimming shortened V by 5 bases and J by 5 bases, and 16 bases separated the two germline ends. The CDR3 covers 14 residues. The CDR3 region has the DNA TGTGCCAGCAGCCAAAGACCCCCCAGCGACGAGCAGTACTTC. Translating gives CASSQRPPSDEQYF.

The genes are TRBV29-1 and TRBJ1-2; no reliable D call. There are 15 residues in the CDR3. Per the germline V gene, CDR1 is SQVTM and CDR2 is ANQGSEA. Trimming stripped 2 bases from V and 0 bases from J, with 13 bases between. The CDR3 region has the DNA TGCAGCGTTGAAACCTCGGGCAGTCCTAACTATGGCTACACCTTC. Protein product: CSVETSGSPNYGYTF.

DNA for the CDR3: TGTGCCAGTAGTATGGGGGAGACGGCCAGAGGCTACACCTTC. It specifies CASSMGETARGYTF. V and J are TRBV19 and TRBJ1-2, with D possibly matching TRBD1 (5 bases). The CDR3 extends over 14 amino acids. Germline V gene data show CDR1 as LNHDA and CDR2 as SQIVND (reference sequence). Trimming took 3 bases from V and 8 from J, leaving 16 bases between them.

This chain links TRBV4-2 with TRBJ2-4; 7 bases agree with TRBD2. The CDR3 runs to 15 residues. Germline lookup yields CDR1 LGHNA and CDR2 YNFKEQ. The V and J ends lost 4 bases and 6 bases, in that order; junction bases with no gene match: 9. The CDR3 sequence is CASSLGGGVGNIQYF. The CDR3 nucleotides are TGTGCCAGCAGCCTCGGCGGGGGAGTAGGAAACATTCAGTACTTC.

The chain uses TRBV7-2 and TRBJ1-1; 7 bases align to TRBD1. Per germline, CDR1 SGHTA and CDR2 FQGNSA. The junction had 1 base not matched to a gene; V was cut back by 3 bases and J by 3 bases. The CDR3 has 13 amino acids. CDR3 DNA: TGTGCCAGCAGCTTCAGGGGGTACACTGAAGCTTTCTTT. Encoded protein: CASSFRGYTEAFF. Full variable domain (rest looked up from reference TRBV7-2 and TRBJ1-1): GAGVSQSPSNKVTEKGKDVELRCDPISGHTALYWYRQSLGQGLEFLIYFQGNSAPDKSGLPSDRFSAERTGGSVSTLTIQRTQQEDSAVYLCASSFRGYTEAFFGQGTRLTVV.

The chain employs TRBV19 and TRBJ2-3; D perhaps matches TRBD1 (6 bases). The V end lost 10 bases, the J end lost 6 bases, and 14 bases lay between the germline ends. Germline lookup yields CDR1 LNHDA and CDR2 SQIVND (reference sequence). This CDR3 region has 12 residues. CDR3 DNA: TGTGCCATAGGGGGAGACGAGGATACGCAGTATTTT. Amino acids: CAIGGDEDTQYF.

The gene calls are TRBV12-5 and TRBJ2-1; possibly TRBD2 for D (7 bases). The germline V gene encodes CDR1 LGHNT and CDR2 FRNRAP. Trimming stripped 1 base from V and 9 bases from J, with 13 bases between. This CDR3 has 14 amino acids. The CDR3 region is CASGLEGGVGEQFF. CDR3 sequence (DNA): TGTGCTAGTGGTTTGGAGGGGGGGGTAGGTGAGCAGTTCTTC.

In its sample, this clone was seen a few times. This sequence joins TRBV7-6 and TRBJ2-1, with D possibly being TRBD1 or TRBD2 (5 bases each). Trimming shortened V by 5 bases and J by 4 bases, and 18 bases separated the two germline ends. This CDR3 has 16 amino acids. Germline values: CDR1 SGHVS, CDR2 FNYEAQ. CDR3 protein: CASSDTGRGWYNEQFF. The CDR3 DNA is TGTGCCAGCAGCGACACAGGCCGGGGTTGGTACAATGAGCAGTTCTTC.

This clone was observed once. The gene calls are TRBV2 and TRBJ1-1; 9 bases are shared with TRBD1. In germline, CDR1 is SNHLY, CDR2 FYNNEI. The CDR3 consists of 13 residues. J lost 4 bases, V lost 7 bases, and 4 bases had no gene match. CDR3 nucleotide sequence: TGTGCCAGCAACGGACAGGGGAGCACTGAAGCTTTCTTT. Its protein product is CASNGQGSTEAFF.

Only one count was recorded for this clone. The chain carries TRBV18 and TRBJ1-2; 9 bases are shared with TRBD1. Per the germline V gene, CDR1 is KGHSH and CDR2 is LQKENI. CDR3 length: 16 amino acids. With V trimmed by 0 bases and J by 8 bases, 10 bases remained unmatched. DNA of the CDR3: TGTGCCAGCTCACCACCGAGGGACAGGGCGGAGAGGGGCTACACCTTC. Encoded protein: CASSPPRDRAERGYTF. The complete variable domain, with remaining parts taken from reference TRBV18 and TRBJ1-2, reads NAGVMQNPRHLVRRRGQEARLRCSPMKGHSHVYWYRQLPEEGLKFMVYLQKENIIDESGMPKERFSAEFPKEGPSILRIQQVVRGDSAAYFCASSPPRDRAERGYTFGSGTRLTVV.

CDR3 region: CASSLDGGELVAEAFF. CDR3 nucleotide sequence: TGTGCCAGCAGCTTGGACGGGGGGGAACTGGTAGCTGAAGCTTTCTTT. This rearrangement joins TRBV7-9 to TRBJ1-1; D is possibly TRBD1 (5 bases). CDR3 length: 16 residues. Trimming stripped 3 bases from V and 6 bases from J, with 20 bases between. The germline gives CDR1 SEHNR, CDR2 FQNEAQ (reference sequence). The full variable domain, completed using reference TRBV7-9 and TRBJ1-1, is DTGVSQNPRHKITKRGQNVTFRCDPISEHNRLYWYRQTLGQGPEFLTYFQNEAQLEKSRLLSDRFSAERPKGSFSTLEIQRTEQGDSAMYLCASSLDGGELVAEAFFGQGTRLTVV.

V and J are TRBV15 and TRBJ2-3, with TRBD2 identical over 12 bases. The CDR3 is made up of 16 amino acids. V shed 0 bases and J 4 bases; nucleotides not matched to a gene: 2. Germline V lookup: CDR1 LNHNV, CDR2 YYDKDF (reference sequence). The CDR3 nucleotides read TGTGCCACCAGCAGAGAACTAGCGGGAGGCTCAGATACGCAGTATTTT. It is translated as CATSRELAGGSDTQYF.

The genes are TRBV5-1 and TRBJ1-1, with D hard to call. CDR3 size: 14 residues. CDR1 SGHRS and CDR2 YFSETQ come from the germline V gene. Between the trimmed V and J ends, which lost 2 bases and 1 base, there was a span of 9 bases. The CDR3 DNA reads TGCGCCAGCAGCTTATGGGTTACGAACACTGAAGCTTTCTTT. Translated, it gives CASSLWVTNTEAFF. The full variable domain, rest sourced from reference TRBV5-1 and TRBJ1-1, is KAGVTQTPRYLIKTRGQQVTLSCSPISGHRSVSWYQQTPGQGLQFLFEYFSETQRNKGNFPGRFSGRQFSNSRSEMNVSTLELGDSALYLCASSLWVTNTEAFFGQGTRLTVV.

The chain is built from TRBV5-1 and TRBJ2-1; D gene uncertain. Germline CDR1 reads SGHRS; CDR2 reads YFSETQ. Trimming stripped 4 bases from V and 0 bases from J, with 11 bases between. The CDR3 has 15 amino acids. The CDR3 nucleotides read TGCGCCAGCAGCCATGGACGGAGCTCCTACAATGAGCAGTTCTTC. This translates into CASSHGRSSYNEQFF.

The chain is built from TRBV19 and TRBJ1-2, with a possible D match to TRBD1 (6 bases). The V gene's germline CDR1 is LNHDA and CDR2 SQIVND (reference sequence). Deletions cut 4 bases from V and 2 bases from J, with 14 bases between. The CDR3 contains 15 residues. The CDR3 nucleotides are TGTGCCAGTAGTAGTCCGACAGGTCTGAACTATGGCTACACCTTC. This translates into CASSSPTGLNYGYTF.

The genes are TRBV19 and TRBJ1-2; a possible D gene is TRBD1 (5 bases). Germline CDR1 is LNHDA and CDR2 is SQIVND (reference sequence). Trimming took off 3 bases at V and 0 bases at J, with 8 bases between the two ends. This CDR3 region has 14 residues. CDR3 residues: CASSIGGANYGYTF. CDR3 DNA sequence: TGTGCCAGTAGTATTGGGGGAGCTAACTATGGCTACACCTTC.

CDR3 nucleotide sequence: TGTGCCAGCAGCACCAGCCCGGGGAGGGAGACCCAGTACTTC. Protein product: CASSTSPGRETQYF. This rearrangement joins TRBV9 to TRBJ2-5, with a tentative D call TRBD2 (6 bases). This CDR3 has 14 amino acids. V was pared by 4 bases and J by 5 bases, with 15 bases between. Germline-derived CDR1 and CDR2 are SGDLS and YYNGEE. Looking up the rest from reference TRBV9 and TRBJ2-5 gives the full variable domain: DSGVTQTPKHLITATGQRVTLRCSPRSGDLSVYWYQQSLDQGLQFLIQYYNGEERAKGNILERFSAQQFPDLHSELNLSSLELGDSALYFCASSTSPGRETQYFGPGTRLLVL.

This chain joins TRBV30 and TRBJ1-2; 7 bases match TRBD1. In germline, CDR1 is GTSNPN, CDR2 SVGIG (reference sequence). Trimming cost V 3 bases and J 7 bases; bases outside gene matches: 8. The CDR3 sequence is 13 residues long. CDR3: CAWRMDRKFGYTF. CDR3 coding DNA: TGTGCCTGGAGAATGGACAGGAAGTTTGGCTACACCTTC.

The chain combines TRBV15 with TRBJ2-3; TRBD1 might be the D (6 bases). Germline loops: CDR1 LNHNV, CDR2 YYDKDF (reference sequence). V lost 4 bases to trimming and J lost 1 base, with 12 bases between them. The CDR3 consists of 15 residues. The chain's CDR3 is CATSMRGSRTDTQYF. The CDR3 DNA follows: TGTGCCACCAGCATGAGGGGGAGCCGCACAGATACGCAGTATTTT.

The V gene is TRBV5-5, the J gene TRBJ1-3; D not certain. Between the trimmed V and J ends, which lost 4 bases and 0 bases, there was a span of 8 bases. Per germline, CDR1 SGHKS and CDR2 YYEKEE (reference sequence). The CDR3 runs 14 residues. Written as DNA, the CDR3 is TGTGCCAGCAGCCCCCGCCACTCTGGAAACACCATATATTTT. Translation gives CASSPRHSGNTIYF.

The rearrangement joins TRBV19 to TRBJ1-2, with D unresolved. Trimming pared 3 bases from V and 8 bases from J, leaving 10 bases between. Germline V gene sequence: CDR1 LNHDA, CDR2 SQIVND (reference sequence). This CDR3 contains 12 residues. The CDR3 region has the DNA TGTGCCAGTAGTATGTTTACGAGCGGCTACACCTTC. Its protein is CASSMFTSGYTF.

The chain couples TRBV5-1 to TRBJ2-5; 9 positions agree with TRBD2. CDR3 length: 16 amino acids. Germline assignment: CDR1 SGHRS and CDR2 YFSETQ. The junction had 8 bases not matched to a gene; V was cut back by 3 bases and J by 2 bases. CDR3 amino acids: CASSSAGSGGQETQYF. CDR3 DNA: TGCGCCAGCAGCTCGGCCGGTAGCGGGGGTCAAGAGACCCAGTACTTC.

The genes are TRBV5-1 and TRBJ2-5; 7 positions match TRBD1. This CDR3 contains 14 residues. Germline CDR1 is SGHRS and CDR2 is YFSETQ. V lost 4 bases to trimming and J lost 5 bases; unmatched junction nucleotides: 8. CDR3 in DNA: TGCGCCAGCAGCCTCGACAGGGTACCCGAGACCCAGTACTTC. It yields the protein CASSLDRVPETQYF.